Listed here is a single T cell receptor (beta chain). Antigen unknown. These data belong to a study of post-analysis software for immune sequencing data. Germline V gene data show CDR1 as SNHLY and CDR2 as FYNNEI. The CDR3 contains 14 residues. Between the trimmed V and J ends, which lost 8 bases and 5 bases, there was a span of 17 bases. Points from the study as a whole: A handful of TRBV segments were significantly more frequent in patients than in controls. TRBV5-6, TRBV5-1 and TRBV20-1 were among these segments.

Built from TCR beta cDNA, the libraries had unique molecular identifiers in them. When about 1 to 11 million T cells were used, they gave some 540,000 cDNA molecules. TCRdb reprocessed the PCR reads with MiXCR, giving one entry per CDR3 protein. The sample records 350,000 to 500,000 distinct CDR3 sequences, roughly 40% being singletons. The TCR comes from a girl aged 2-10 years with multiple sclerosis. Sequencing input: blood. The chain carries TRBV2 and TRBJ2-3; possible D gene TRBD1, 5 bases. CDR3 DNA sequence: TGTGCCAGCTTATTGGACACACGACTAGATACGCAGTATTTT. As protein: CASLLDTRLDTQYF.